The clone carrying this T cell receptor beta chain was picked up a small number of times. The antigen is undetermined. The data were obtained in a study of response to subunit inactivated influenza vaccine. Study-wide findings and caveats: T cells newly recruited by each seasonal influenza vaccination are few, the authors suggested.

Each CDR3 protein gets one entry after TCRdb re-called the RT-PCR reads with MiXCR. The table includes around 850,000 distinct CDR3 sequences, approximately 18% detected once. The receptor's source is a man aged 50-59 years who received an inactivated influenza vaccine. The sample was PBMCs from blood, taken 4 to 6 days after vaccination.

The CDR3 here is CASRFTGELFF. In DNA, the CDR3 is TGTGCCAGCAGATTTACCGGGGAGCTGTTTTTT. The rearrangement links TRBV12-3 or TRBV12-4 to TRBJ2-2, with unresolved D. Between the trimmed V and J ends, which lost 6 bases and 5 bases, there was a span of 4 bases. The CDR3 extends over 11 amino acids.